This T cell receptor (beta chain) came from a study of blood T cell repertoires in COVID-19. Study at large: Samples taken during acute and convalescent COVID-19 were collected in the United States, Italy and Spain.

Clones were read by immunoSEQ multiplex PCR, and TCRdb kept only the in-frame ones, dropping some. The sample includes just under 150,000 clones, approximately 80% seen only once; the top ten take approximately 5%. Germline-derived CDR1 and CDR2 are LGHNA and YNFKEQ. This CDR3 is 16 amino acids long. V shed 0 bases, J shed 8 bases, and the junction held 7 bases outside the gene matches. The chain links TRBV4-2 to TRBJ1-4; the match to TRBD1 covers 9 bases. This receptor was obtained from a human donor in a cohort sampled during active COVID-19. Sequenced material: peripheral blood. For the CDR3, the DNA is TGTGCCAGCAGCCAAGAGTCCGGACAGGGGTGGGAAAAACTGTTTTTT. Protein: CASSQESGQGWEKLFF.